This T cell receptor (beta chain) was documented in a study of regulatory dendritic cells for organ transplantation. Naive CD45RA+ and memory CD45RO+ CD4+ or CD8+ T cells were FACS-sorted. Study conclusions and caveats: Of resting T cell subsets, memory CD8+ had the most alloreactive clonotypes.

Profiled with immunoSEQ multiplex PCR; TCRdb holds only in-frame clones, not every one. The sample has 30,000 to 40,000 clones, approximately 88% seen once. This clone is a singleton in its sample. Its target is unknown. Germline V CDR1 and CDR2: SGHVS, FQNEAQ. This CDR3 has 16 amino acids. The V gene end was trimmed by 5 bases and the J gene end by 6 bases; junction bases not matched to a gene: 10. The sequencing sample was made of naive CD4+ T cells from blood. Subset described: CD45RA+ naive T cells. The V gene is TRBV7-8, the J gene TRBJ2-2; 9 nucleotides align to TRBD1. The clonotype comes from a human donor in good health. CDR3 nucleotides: TGTGCCAGCAGCCCACAAGGGCGGACAGGGGCCGGGGAGCTGTTTTTT. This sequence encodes CASSPQGRTGAGELFF.